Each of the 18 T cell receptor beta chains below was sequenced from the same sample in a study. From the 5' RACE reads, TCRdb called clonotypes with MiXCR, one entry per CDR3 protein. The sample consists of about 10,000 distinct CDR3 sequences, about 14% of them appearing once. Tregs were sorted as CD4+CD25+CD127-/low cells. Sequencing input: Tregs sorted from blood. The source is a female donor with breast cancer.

The CDR3 DNA reads as TGTGCCAGCAGCTTGACGGGGACAACTGCGGGAAACACCATATATTTT. This codes for CASSLTGTTAGNTIYF. V usage is TRBV7-6 and J usage is TRBJ1-3, with a tentative D call TRBD1 (6 bases). The V end lost 3 bases, the J end lost 4 bases, and 16 bases lay between the germline ends. This CDR3 is 16 amino acids long. Germline V lookup: CDR1 SGHVS, CDR2 FNYEAQ.

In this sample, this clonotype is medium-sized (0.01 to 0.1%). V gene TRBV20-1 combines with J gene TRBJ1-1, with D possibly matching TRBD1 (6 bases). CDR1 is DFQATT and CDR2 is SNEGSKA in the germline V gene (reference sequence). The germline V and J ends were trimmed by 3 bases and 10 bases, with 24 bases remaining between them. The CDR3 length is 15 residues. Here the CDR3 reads CSARDRPRSSSSAFF. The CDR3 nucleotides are TGCAGTGCTAGGGACAGACCTAGGAGCTCTTCCTCAGCTTTCTTT.

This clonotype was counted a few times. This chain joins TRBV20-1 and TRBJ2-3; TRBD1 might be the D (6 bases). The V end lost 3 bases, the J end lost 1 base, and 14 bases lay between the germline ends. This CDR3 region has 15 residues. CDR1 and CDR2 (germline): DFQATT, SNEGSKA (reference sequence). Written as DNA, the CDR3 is TGCAGTGCTAGCGAGGGGGAAAGTGGCACAGATACGCAGTATTTT. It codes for CSASEGESGTDTQYF.

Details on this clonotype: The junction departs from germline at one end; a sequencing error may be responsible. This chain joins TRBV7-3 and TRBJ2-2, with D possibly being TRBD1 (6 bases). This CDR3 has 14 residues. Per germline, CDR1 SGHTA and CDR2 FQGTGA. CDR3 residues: CASSLTRDTGELCF. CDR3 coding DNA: TGTGCCAGCAGCTTAACCAGGGACACCGGGGAGCTGTGCTTT.

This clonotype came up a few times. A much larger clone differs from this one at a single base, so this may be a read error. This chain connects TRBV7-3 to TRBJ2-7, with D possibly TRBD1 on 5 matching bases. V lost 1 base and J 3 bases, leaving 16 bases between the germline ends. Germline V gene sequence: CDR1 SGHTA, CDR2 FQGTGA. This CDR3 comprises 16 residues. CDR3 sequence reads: CASSLSSGPTVYEQYF. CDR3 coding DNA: TGTGCCAGCAGCTTAAGTTCAGGGCCGACAGTCTACGAGCAGTACTTC.

CDR3 coding DNA: TGTGCCAGCAGCTCCGGAGTTTCAGCAGAGACCCAGTACTTC. This translates into CASSSGVSAETQYF. The chain carries TRBV7-3 and TRBJ2-5; D is unresolved. V dropped 4 bases and J dropped 4 bases, with 13 bases sitting between them. Per germline, CDR1 SGHTA and CDR2 FQGTGA. The CDR3 has 14 amino acids.

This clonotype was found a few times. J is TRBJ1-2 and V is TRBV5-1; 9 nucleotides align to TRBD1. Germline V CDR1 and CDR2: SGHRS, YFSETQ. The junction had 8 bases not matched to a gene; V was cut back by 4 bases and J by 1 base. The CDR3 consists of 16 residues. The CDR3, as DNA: TGCGCCAGCAGCCGGACAGGGGATACGAATAACTATGGCTACACCTTC. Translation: CASSRTGDTNNYGYTF.

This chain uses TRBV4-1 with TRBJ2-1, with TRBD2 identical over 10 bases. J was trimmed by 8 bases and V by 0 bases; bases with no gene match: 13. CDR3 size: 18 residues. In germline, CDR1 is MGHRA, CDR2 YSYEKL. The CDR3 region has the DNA TGCGCCAGCAGCCAAGAGAGGTCTAGCGGGAGCCGCTTCGATGAGCAGTTCTTC. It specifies CASSQERSSGSRFDEQFF.

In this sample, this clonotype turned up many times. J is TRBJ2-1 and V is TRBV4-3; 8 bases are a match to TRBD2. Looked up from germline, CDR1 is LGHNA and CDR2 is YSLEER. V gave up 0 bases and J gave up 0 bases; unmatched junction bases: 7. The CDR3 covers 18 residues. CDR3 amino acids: CASSQEAGGATSYNEQFF. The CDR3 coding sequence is TGCGCCAGCAGCCAAGAGGCCGGGGGGGCTACCTCCTACAATGAGCAGTTCTTC.

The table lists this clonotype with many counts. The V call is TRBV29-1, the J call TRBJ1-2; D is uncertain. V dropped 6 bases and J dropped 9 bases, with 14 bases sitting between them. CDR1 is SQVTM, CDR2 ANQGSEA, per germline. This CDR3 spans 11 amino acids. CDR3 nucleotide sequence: TGCAGCGTGGAGGTCGGTTCACGCTACACCTTC. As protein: CSVEVGSRYTF.

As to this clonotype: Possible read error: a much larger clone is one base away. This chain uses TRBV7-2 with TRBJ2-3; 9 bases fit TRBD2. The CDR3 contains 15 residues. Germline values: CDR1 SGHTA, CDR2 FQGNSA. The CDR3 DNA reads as TGTGCCCGCAGCTTAGGAGCGGGAGGTGGGGATACGCAGTATTTT. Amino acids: CARSLGAGGGDTQYF.

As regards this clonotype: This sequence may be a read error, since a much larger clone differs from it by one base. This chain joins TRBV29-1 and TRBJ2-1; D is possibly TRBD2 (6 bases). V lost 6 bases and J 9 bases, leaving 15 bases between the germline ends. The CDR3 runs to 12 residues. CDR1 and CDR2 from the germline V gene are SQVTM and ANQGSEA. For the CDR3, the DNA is TGCAGCGTCGGGCGGGGTGGGGGTGAGCAGTTCTTC. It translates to CSVGRGGGEQFF.

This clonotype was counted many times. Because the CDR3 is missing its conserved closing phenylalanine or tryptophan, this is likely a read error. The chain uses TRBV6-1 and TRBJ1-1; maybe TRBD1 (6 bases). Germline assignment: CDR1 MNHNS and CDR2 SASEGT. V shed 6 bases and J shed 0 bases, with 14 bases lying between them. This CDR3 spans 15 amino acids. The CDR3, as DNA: TGTGCCAGCAGGGGCACAGGGTACATGAACACTGAAGCTTTCCTT. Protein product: CASRGTGYMNTEAFL.

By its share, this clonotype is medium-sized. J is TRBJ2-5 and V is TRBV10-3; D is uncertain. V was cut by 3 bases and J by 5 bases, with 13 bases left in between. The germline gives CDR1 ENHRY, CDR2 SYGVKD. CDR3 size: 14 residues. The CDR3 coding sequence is TGTGCCATCAGTGACTCAGTGCAAAGGGAGACCCAGTACTTC. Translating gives CAISDSVQRETQYF.

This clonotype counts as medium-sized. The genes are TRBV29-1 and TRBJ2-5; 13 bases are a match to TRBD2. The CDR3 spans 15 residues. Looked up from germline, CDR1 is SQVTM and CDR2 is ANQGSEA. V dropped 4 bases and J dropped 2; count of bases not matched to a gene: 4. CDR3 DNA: TGCAGCGTTGTTTGGACTAGCGGGAGTCAAGAGACCCAGTACTTC. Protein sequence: CSVVWTSGSQETQYF.

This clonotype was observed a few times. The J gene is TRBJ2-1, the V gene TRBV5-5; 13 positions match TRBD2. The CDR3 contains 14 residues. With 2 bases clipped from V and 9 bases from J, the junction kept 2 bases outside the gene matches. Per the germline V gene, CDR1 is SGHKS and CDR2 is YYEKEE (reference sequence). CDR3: CASSFGTSGTEQFF. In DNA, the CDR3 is TGTGCCAGCAGCTTCGGGACTAGCGGGACTGAGCAGTTCTTC.

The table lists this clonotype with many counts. In DNA, the CDR3 is TGTGCCAGCAGTTTTGGATCTACAAAGCAGTTCTTC. It specifies CASSFGSTKQFF. The chain uses TRBV27 and TRBJ2-1; D is uncertain. The CDR3 consists of 12 residues. Germline-derived CDR1 and CDR2 are MNHEY and SMNVEV (reference sequence). Between the trimmed V and J ends, which lost 3 bases and 11 bases, there was a span of 11 bases.

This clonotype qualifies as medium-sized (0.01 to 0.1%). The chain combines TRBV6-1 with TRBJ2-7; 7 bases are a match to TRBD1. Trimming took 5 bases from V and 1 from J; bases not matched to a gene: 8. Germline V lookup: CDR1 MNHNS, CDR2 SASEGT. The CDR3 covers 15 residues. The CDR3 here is CASSIDRVGSYEQYF. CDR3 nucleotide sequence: TGTGCCAGCAGTATCGACAGGGTGGGGTCCTACGAGCAGTACTTC.